Listed below are T cell receptor beta chains from one sample, sequenced in a study of T cell responses to AZD1222 COVID-19 vaccine. Some clones are missing from TCRdb's copy, which holds only in-frame ones; the method was immunoSEQ multiplex PCR. The sample records some 130,000 clones, approximately 95% being singletons. The material sequenced was peripheral blood, taken 28 days after the second AZD1222 dose. The receptors shown here come from an adult who received the AZD1222 COVID-19 vaccine. The CDR3 runs from the conserved cysteine through the conserved F or W. D genes are given only for firm matches. Expanded clones are given a class, and other clones once, few, many or no size at all.

>.|TRBV30|.|TRBJ1-2
CAWSGWGGGYTF
TGTGCCTGGAGTGGTTGGGGTGGGGGCTACACCTTC
>.|TRBV18|TRBD1|TRBJ1-1
CASSPEDRSNTEAFF
TGTGCCAGCTCACCCGAGGACAGGTCGAACACTGAAGCTTTCTTT
>.|TRBV12-3/TRBV12-4|.|TRBJ1-2
CASRYTGGYTF
TGTGCCAGCAGGTACACAGGGGGCTACACCTTC
>.|TRBV19|TRBD1|TRBJ1-5
CASSIEDRSDSNQPQHF
TGTGCCAGTAGTATCGAGGACAGGTCCGATAGCAATCAGCCCCAGCATTTT
>.|TRBV14|.|TRBJ2-7
CGSAGTLGEQYF
TGTGGTTCCGCGGGGACTTTGGGCGAGCAGTACTTC
>.|TRBV6-2/TRBV6-3|.|TRBJ1-6
CASSYPGSPLHF
TGTGCCAGCAGTTACCCAGGTTCACCCCTCCACTTT
>.|TRBV7-6|TRBD1|TRBJ2-2
CASSLGQEAGELFF
TGTGCCAGCAGCTTGGGACAGGAGGCCGGGGAGCTGTTTTTT
>.|TRBV28|.|TRBJ2-6
CASSYQGAGANVLTF
TGTGCCAGCAGTTACCAGGGAGCTGGGGCCAACGTCCTGACTTTC
>.|TRBV5-4|TRBD1|TRBJ1-1
CASSLDVGGRGMNTEAFF
TGTGCCAGCAGCTTGGACGTAGGGGGCCGAGGAATGAACACTGAAGCTTTCTTT
>.|TRBV5-4|TRBD1|TRBJ2-3
CASSLCPDRWTDTQYF
TGTGCCAGCAGCTTGTGTCCGGACAGGTGGACAGATACGCAGTATTTT
>.|TRBV4-1|.|TRBJ1-2
CASSQGGGYTF
TGCGCCAGCAGCCAAGGTGGTGGCTACACCTTC
>.|TRBV19|.|TRBJ2-2
CASSIVRHTGELFF
TGTGCCAGTAGTATTGTTCGGCACACCGGGGAGCTGTTTTTT
>few|TRBV4-2|.|TRBJ1-2
CASSQDSVPNYGYTF
TGTGCCAGCAGCCAAGATTCGGTCCCTAACTATGGCTACACCTTC
>.|TRBV7-8|.|TRBJ2-2
CASSLSLAGSSGELFF
TGTGCCAGCAGCTTATCCCTAGCTGGGTCGTCCGGGGAGCTGTTTTTT
>.|TRBV6-5|.|TRBJ1-1
CAALLQGLNTEAFF
TGTGCCGCATTGTTGCAGGGGCTGAACACTGAAGCTTTCTTT
>.|TRBV3-1/TRBV3-2|.|TRBJ2-7
CASSQDSSRVYEQYF
TGTGCCAGCAGCCAAGACTCTAGTCGAGTATACGAGCAGTACTTC
>few|TRBV6-5|.|TRBJ2-2
CASTLSWGELFF
TGTGCCAGCACCCTCTCCTGGGGGGAGCTGTTTTTT
>few|TRBV19|.|TRBJ1-1
CASSLGTEAFF
TGTGCCAGTAGTTTAGGGACTGAAGCTTTCTTT
>.|TRBV7-8|.|TRBJ2-7
CASSLQENYEQYF
TGTGCCAGCAGCTTACAGGAGAATTACGAGCAGTACTTC
>.|TRBV27|.|TRBJ1-4
CASSFAYGEKLFF
TGTGCCAGCAGTTTTGCATATGGGGAAAAACTGTTTTTT
>.|TRBV28|.|TRBJ2-2
CASGQLGGELFF
TGTGCCAGTGGACAGCTAGGCGGGGAGCTGTTTTTT
>.|TRBV19|TRBD1|TRBJ1-6
CASSIGPRDRALRTLHF
TGTGCCAGTAGTATAGGACCCCGGGACAGGGCACTAAGGACCCTCCACTTT
>.|TRBV20-1|.|TRBJ2-7
CSALLNYEQYF
TGCAGTGCTTTACTTAACTACGAGCAGTACTTC
>.|TRBV4-2|TRBD1|TRBJ1-3
CASSPPVGQGTRNTIYF
TGTGCCAGCAGCCCTCCCGTGGGACAGGGGACTAGAAACACCATATATTTT
>.|TRBV7-8|.|TRBJ1-1
CASSLAPGGAEAFF
TGTGCCAGCAGCTTAGCCCCCGGGGGCGCTGAAGCTTTCTTT
>.|TRBV12-3/TRBV12-4|.|TRBJ2-3
CASSLQGSDTQYF
TGTGCCAGCAGTTTACAGGGGTCAGATACGCAGTATTTT
>.|TRBV27|TRBD2|TRBJ2-7
CASRRPGGSGKYEQYF
TGTGCCAGCAGGCGCCCCGGGGGGTCGGGGAAGTACGAGCAGTACTTC
>.|TRBV28|.|TRBJ1-5
CASSLGRGFRKPQHF
TGTGCCAGCAGTTTAGGGAGGGGATTTCGAAAGCCCCAGCATTTT
>.|TRBV12-3/TRBV12-4|TRBD1|TRBJ1-2
CASTRTGGFGYTF
TGTGCCAGCACCCGGACAGGGGGCTTTGGCTACACCTTC
>.|TRBV2|TRBD1|TRBJ2-3
CASPNRDRDTDTQYF
TGTGCCAGCCCAAACCGGGACAGGGACACAGATACGCAGTATTTT
>.|TRBV30|TRBD1|TRBJ1-6
CAWRTGTGNSPLHF
TGTGCCTGGCGAACCGGGACAGGGAATTCACCCCTCCACTTT
>.|TRBV15|TRBD2|TRBJ2-2
CATSRVSGTQKVGELFF
TGTGCCACCAGCAGAGTTAGCGGGACGCAAAAAGTTGGGGAGCTGTTTTTT
>.|TRBV3-1/TRBV3-2|.|TRBJ2-5
CASSQGILGPSQETQYF
TGTGCCAGCAGCCAGGGAATTTTAGGGCCGAGCCAAGAGACCCAGTACTTC
>.|TRBV3-1/TRBV3-2|.|TRBJ1-4
CASSQDGEKLFF
TGTGCCAGCAGCCAAGATGGGGAAAAACTGTTTTTT
>.|TRBV10-1|.|TRBJ1-6
CASSDNVRGQYSSYNSPLHF
TGCGCCAGCAGCGATAACGTTCGTGGACAGTATAGCTCCTATAATTCACCCCTCCACTTT
>.|TRBV9|TRBD2|TRBJ2-3
CASSDGTSGVTDTQYF
TGTGCCAGCAGCGATGGGACTAGCGGGGTGACAGATACGCAGTATTTT
>.|TRBV18|TRBD1|TRBJ2-7
CASSPLGTGGFYEQYF
TGTGCCAGCTCACCACTTGGGACAGGGGGTTTTTACGAGCAGTACTTC
>.|TRBV9|.|TRBJ1-1
CASSSRGRTEAFF
TGTGCCAGCAGCTCCAGGGGTAGGACTGAAGCTTTCTTT
>.|TRBV6-5|.|TRBJ2-7
CASSYGGLYEQYF
TGTGCCAGCAGTTACGGGGGCCTTTACGAGCAGTACTTC
>.|TRBV19|.|TRBJ1-5
CTRGRGINQPQHF
TGTACCCGGGGCAGGGGAATCAATCAGCCCCAGCATTTT
>.|TRBV5-8|TRBD1|TRBJ2-6
CASSGTALSGANVLTF
TGTGCCAGCAGCGGGACAGCCCTCTCTGGGGCCAACGTCCTGACTTTC
>.|TRBV30|.|TRBJ1-2
CAWSVLSRAGYTF
TGTGCCTGGAGTGTACTATCAAGGGCTGGCTACACCTTC